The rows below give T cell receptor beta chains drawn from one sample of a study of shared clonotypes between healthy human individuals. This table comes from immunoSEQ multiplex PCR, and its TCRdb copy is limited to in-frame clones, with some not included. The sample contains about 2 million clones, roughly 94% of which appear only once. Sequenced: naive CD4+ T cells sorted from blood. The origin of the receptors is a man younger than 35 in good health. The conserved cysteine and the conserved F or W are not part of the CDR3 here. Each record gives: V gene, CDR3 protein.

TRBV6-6 ASSYSSSANQPQH
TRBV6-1 ANYRGQRDTQY
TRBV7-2 ASSGQRGGYEQY
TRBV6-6 ASRPTGGNSPLH
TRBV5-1 ASSSGGQFSGNTIY
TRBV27 ASSFSVDYGYT
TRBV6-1 ASSDQQGVSTDTQY
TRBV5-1 ASSRTPQLSNTEAF
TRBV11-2 ATQGLAGGAELF
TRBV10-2 ASSESSKGRETQY
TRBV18 ASSPVGAYEQY
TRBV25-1 ASRRQDNSPLH
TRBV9 ASSQRVLGAYNEQF
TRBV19 ASSPRTGGEPEQY
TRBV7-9 ASSLASLAKNIQY
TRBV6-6 ASSYGEISNQPQH
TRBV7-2 ASSLWGTDSNQPQH
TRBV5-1 ASSLVSGETQY
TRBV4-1 ASSEGDFLKTQY
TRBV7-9 ASSFYRPPETQY
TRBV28 ASSRNRGGGETQY
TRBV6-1 ASSERNSWTGVDYGYT
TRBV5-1 ASSLDSSYGELF
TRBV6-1 ASSEAGRAGGLTQY
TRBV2 ASSEMGAGELF
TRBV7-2 ASSPRGGASDFYGYT
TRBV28 ASSLAQAPYEQY
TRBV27 ASSLVRGRISGTGELF
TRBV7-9 ASSSRQGHTTEAF
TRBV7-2 ASSLSEGPYNEQF
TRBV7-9 ASSLDRGGTQY
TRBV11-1 ASSLVVTARFSGEQY
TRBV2 ASSGGLGDEQF
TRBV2 ASSVQGVGQPQH
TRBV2 ASSVQQQY
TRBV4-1 ASSQVGGPTNEKLF
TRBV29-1 SVTEMRDTGELF
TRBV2 ASSPGQGILYEQY
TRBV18 ASSKDRSTEAF
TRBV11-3 ASSLDRTETQY
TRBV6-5 ASSLEQGYRPQH
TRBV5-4 ASSSTSRNEQF
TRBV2 ASSVGTGGSYEQY
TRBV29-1 SVEVQPNTEAF
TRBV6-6 ASSQGGLETQY
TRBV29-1 SVTWGQPNTEAF
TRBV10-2 ASRTGNENSNQPQH
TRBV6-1 ASRGTNNEQF